This entry lists 22 T cell receptor beta chains sequenced from one sample in a study of T cell clonality in common variable immunodeficiency. Generated by immunoSEQ multiplex PCR, the TCRdb table keeps only in-frame clones and is missing some. Recorded here are some 38,000 clones, none singletons. The sequencing sample was made of peripheral blood mononuclear cells. The receptors derive from a person aged 18 to 69 in good health.

This clone was recorded at least ten times. The CDR3 is cut off 3 residues early in the read; its end comes from the germline J gene. This chain connects TRBV14 to TRBJ2-5, with 8 bases matching TRBD2. V lost 4 bases and J lost 6; bases outside the gene matches: 7. There are 14 residues in the CDR3. The germline V gene has CDR1 SGHDN and CDR2 FVKESK. The CDR3 sequence is CASSPGGGPKTQYF. Incomplete CDR3 DNA: TGTGCCAGCAGCCCCGGGGGGGGACCCAAGACC.

This clone was detected ten times or more. Sequencing ends 3 residues short of the CDR3 end; the germline J gene provides the rest. The chain has TRBV20-1 and TRBJ2-1; 12 positions match TRBD2. V dropped 5 bases and J dropped 2; count of bases not matched to a gene: 7. Germline CDR1 and CDR2: DFQATT and SNEGSKA (reference sequence). The CDR3 is 16 residues long. The sequenced part of the CDR3 DNA is TGCAGTGCTTACTCCCCTAGCGGGAGGGCCTACAATGAG. Amino acids: CSAYSPSGRAYNE. The whole CDR3 protein is CSAYSPSGRAYNEQFF.

This clone was recorded at least ten times. The CDR3 end falls 3 residues outside the read, so it is completed with the germline J gene. The chain is built from TRBV6-2 or TRBV6-3 and TRBJ2-7; the match to TRBD2 covers 7 bases. The V gene's germline CDR1 is MNHEY and CDR2 SVGEGT. This CDR3 region has 14 residues. The J segment lost 6 bases and the V segment lost 1 base, leaving 6 bases of the junction unmatched. The CDR3 bases that were read are TGTGCCAGCAGTTACTTCTCTAGCGGACCCGAG. Amino acids: CASSYFSSGPE. The entire CDR3 is CASSYFSSGPEQYF.

This clone appeared many times. The CDR3 end falls 3 residues outside the read, so it is completed with the germline J gene. The chain links TRBV20-1 to TRBJ2-1; 8 bases fit TRBD2. The CDR3 spans 14 residues. V lost 3 bases to trimming and J lost 8 bases; unmatched junction nucleotides: 9. Germline CDR1 is DFQATT and CDR2 is SNEGSKA (reference sequence). The CDR3 DNA, read in part, is TGCAGTGCTAGTTTGGCGGGAGGTTCTTATGAG. This gives the protein CSASLAGGSYE. The full CDR3 reads CSASLAGGSYEQFF.

Ten or more counts support this clone. The read halts 3 residues ahead of the CDR3 end, with the missing end drawn from the germline J gene. This sequence joins TRBV19 and TRBJ2-1; possibly TRBD1 for D (6 bases). There are 14 residues in the CDR3. Germline CDR1 is LNHDA and CDR2 is SQIVND (reference sequence). With 5 bases removed from V and 6 bases from J, the gap between germline ends came to 14 bases. The CDR3 spells CASSANRVGNEQFF. The sequenced CDR3 bases are TGTGCCAGTAGTGCCAACAGGGTAGGCAATGAG.

This clone was counted many times. The read is 3 residues too short to cover the CDR3 end, so that end is filled in from the germline J gene. The chain combines TRBV7-2 with TRBJ1-6, with TRBD1 identical over 11 bases. The CDR3 covers 15 residues. Unmatched junction bases numbered 7, after V lost 5 bases and J lost 10 bases. CDR1 is SGHTA, CDR2 FQGNSA, per germline. The part of the CDR3 DNA that was read is TGTGCCAGCAGCCAGGACAGGGGGCCTTCCTCACCC. Encoded protein: CASSQDRGPSSP. The full CDR3 protein is CASSQDRGPSSPLHF.

This clone was observed at least ten times. With the read ending 3 residues before the CDR3 end, the germline J gene is used to fill in that end. The rearrangement links TRBV5-1 to TRBJ2-3; 11 bases fit TRBD2. V shed 2 bases and J 6 bases; nucleotides not matched to a gene: 5. This CDR3 has 15 amino acids. CDR1 and CDR2 (germline): SGHRS, YFSETQ. The CDR3 reads CASSFSGRAGDTQYF. CDR3 DNA, as far as it was read: TGCGCCAGCAGCTTTAGCGGGAGGGCGGGGGATACG.

This clone occurred many times. The CDR3 end is not reached by the read, which stops 3 residues before it; the germline J gene fills it in. The genes are TRBV7-9 and TRBJ1-1; the D gene is possibly TRBD1 (6 bases). The CDR3 length is 14 residues. Trimming shortened V by 2 bases and J by 3 bases, and 10 bases separated the two germline ends. Germline V gene sequence: CDR1 SEHNR, CDR2 FQNEAQ (reference sequence). The CDR3 reads CASSLQGGYTEAFF. CDR3 DNA, as far as it was read: TGTGCCAGCAGCTTACAAGGGGGTTACACTGAA.

This clone was recorded at least ten times. Coverage ceases 3 residues before the CDR3 finishes, and the germline J gene fills in the end. This rearrangement joins TRBV5-1 to TRBJ2-7, with 8 bases lining up with TRBD1. Losses at the gene ends were 0 bases for V and 6 bases for J; bases not matched to a gene: 2. Germline-derived CDR1 and CDR2 are SGHRS and YFSETQ. This CDR3 spans 13 amino acids. CDR3 DNA (partial): TGCGCCAGCAGCTTGGGTGACAGGGGCGAG. Its translation: CASSLGDRGE. The full CDR3 protein reads CASSLGDRGEQYF.

In its sample, this clone was seen many times. The read is 3 residues too short to cover the CDR3 end, so that end is filled in from the germline J gene. The genes are TRBV5-6 and TRBJ2-5; TRBD2 aligns across 7 bases. Germline V gene sequence: CDR1 SGHDT, CDR2 YYEEEE. With V trimmed by 4 bases and J by 5 bases, 8 bases remained unmatched. This CDR3 contains 14 residues. The part of the CDR3 DNA that was read is TGTGCCAGCAGCCTAGGACTAGGAGCGGAGACC. Translated, it gives CASSLGLGAET. The whole CDR3 sequence reads CASSLGLGAETQYF.

This clone appeared many times. The read ends 3 residues before the CDR3 terminus; that terminus is restored from the germline J gene. V is TRBV18 and J is TRBJ2-7; TRBD2 agrees at 8 bases. This CDR3 region has 15 residues. Germline CDR1 KGHSH, CDR2 LQKENI. After removal of 0 bases from V and 4 bases from J, the junction contained 5 bases not matched to a gene. Partial CDR3 DNA: TGTGCCAGCTCACCACCGGAAGCGGGAGTTTACGAG. Translating gives CASSPPEAGVYE. The whole CDR3 protein is CASSPPEAGVYEQYF.

This clone occurred many times. The sequence runs out 3 residues before the end of the CDR3; the remainder is reconstructed from the germline J gene. V is TRBV6-2 or TRBV6-3 and J is TRBJ2-2, with D possibly TRBD2 on 5 matching bases. Per the germline V gene, CDR1 is MNHEY and CDR2 is SVGEGT. The CDR3 totals 13 residues. The CDR3 loop reads CAPRITSAIELFF. The sequenced part of the CDR3 DNA is TGTGCCCCCCGTATCACTAGTGCGATTGAG.

Here the CDR3 reads CASSAITSGQPQHF. CDR3 bases read: TGTGCCAGCAGCGCAATTACATCGGGGCAGCCC. The V and J genes are TRBV2 and TRBJ1-5, with no clear D. The CDR3 end falls 3 residues outside the read, so it is completed with the germline J gene. This CDR3 spans 14 amino acids. V was shortened by 6 bases and J by 7 bases, with 16 bases between the two germline ends. Germline lookup yields CDR1 SNHLY and CDR2 FYNNEI.

To note about this clone: From the germline J gene comes the end of the CDR3, since the read stops 3 residues before it. The J gene is TRBJ1-5, the V gene TRBV5-1, with TRBD1 as a possible D gene (5 bases). V lost 3 bases and J 4 bases, leaving 11 bases between the germline ends. Germline-derived CDR1 and CDR2 are SGHRS and YFSETQ. This CDR3 is 14 amino acids long. CDR3 protein: CASSWGGNNQPQHF. Incomplete CDR3 DNA: TGCGCCAGCAGCTGGGGGGGGAATAATCAGCCC. Looking up the rest from reference TRBV5-1 and TRBJ1-5 gives the full variable domain: KAGVTQTPRYLIKTRGQQVTLSCSPISGHRSVSWYQQTPGQGLQFLFEYFSETQRNKGNFPGRFSGRQFSNSRSEMNVSTLELGDSALYLCASSWGGNNQPQHFGDGTRLSIL.

The table lists this clone with many counts. The CDR3 is cut off 3 residues early in the read; its end comes from the germline J gene. The gene calls are TRBV15 and TRBJ1-2; 7 nucleotides match TRBD1. Germline CDR1 reads LNHNV; CDR2 reads YYDKDF (reference sequence). This CDR3 has 15 residues. Trimming took 1 base from V and 5 from J; bases not matched to a gene: 7. CDR3: CATSRVWQGVYGYTF. CDR3 bases read: TGTGCCACCAGCAGAGTGTGGCAGGGGGTTTATGGC. Looking up the rest from reference TRBV15 and TRBJ1-2 gives the full variable domain: DAMVIQNPRYQVTQFGKPVTLSCSQTLNHNVMYWYQQKSSQAPKLLFHYYDKDFNNEADTPDNFQSRRPNTSFCFLDIRSPGLGDTAMYLCATSRVWQGVYGYTFGSGTRLTVV.

The sample holds many counts of this clone. Compared with germline, one end of the junction differs, possibly owing to a read error. Read sequence stops 3 residues before the CDR3 end, and the germline J gene provides the missing end. The V call is TRBV18, the J call TRBJ1-4, with TRBD1 matching 7 bases. The CDR3 is 14 amino acids. CDR1 and CDR2 (germline): KGHSH, LQKENI. This CDR3 reads CASSGTATSEKLFF. The sequenced CDR3 bases are TGTGCCAGCTCAGGGACAGCAACTAGTGAAAAA.

This clone was observed at least ten times. The read falls 3 residues short of the CDR3 end, and the missing part is taken from the germline J gene. The gene calls are TRBV5-1 and TRBJ1-1; D remains unclear. In germline, CDR1 is SGHRS, CDR2 YFSETQ. Trimming stripped 0 bases from V and 0 bases from J, with 3 bases between. CDR3 size: 13 residues. The CDR3 here is CASSLEVNTEAFF. The CDR3 bases that were read are TGCGCCAGCAGCTTGGAGGTGAACACTGAA. The full variable domain, its missing parts supplied by reference TRBV5-1 and TRBJ1-1, is KAGVTQTPRYLIKTRGQQVTLSCSPISGHRSVSWYQQTPGQGLQFLFEYFSETQRNKGNFPGRFSGRQFSNSRSEMNVSTLELGDSALYLCASSLEVNTEAFFGQGTRLTVV.

This clone was observed at least ten times. The read ends 3 residues early relative to the CDR3; the germline J gene fills the gap. The genes are TRBV4-2 and TRBJ2-3; TRBD2 matches at 13 bases. Looked up from germline, CDR1 is LGHNA and CDR2 is YNFKEQ. V lost 0 bases and J lost 6; bases outside the gene matches: 9. The length of the CDR3 is 18 residues. The covered CDR3 bases are TGTGCCAGCAGCCAAGAGGGCACTAGCGGGAGGGCCGCCGATACG. This codes for CASSQEGTSGRAADT. The whole CDR3 sequence reads CASSQEGTSGRAADTQYF.

The sample holds many counts of this clone. The read stops 3 residues short of the end of the CDR3; the missing end is completed from the germline J gene. This rearrangement joins TRBV13 to TRBJ1-2, with TRBD1 identical over 10 bases. The V gene's germline CDR1 is PRHDT and CDR2 FYEKMQ (reference sequence). J lost 1 base, V lost 4 bases, and 6 bases had no gene match. The CDR3 is 16 amino acids. The CDR3 protein is CASSYRDRGLNYGYTF. The part of the CDR3 DNA that was read is TGTGCCAGCAGCTACCGGGACAGGGGTCTTAACTATGGC.

This clone was counted ten times or more. The read is 3 residues too short to cover the CDR3 end, so that end is filled in from the germline J gene. V is TRBV20-1 and J is TRBJ2-2; 15 bases map to TRBD2. The CDR3 spans 16 residues. Germline-derived CDR1 and CDR2 are DFQATT and SNEGSKA (reference sequence). J gave up 7 bases and V 1 base, and 4 bases lay outside the gene matches. CDR3 DNA, as far as it was read: TGCAGTGCTAGAGCCGGGACTAGCGGGAGGAGCGGGGAG. Its translation is CSARAGTSGRSGE. The full CDR3 sequence reads CSARAGTSGRSGELFF.

This clone came up many times. The CDR3 end falls 3 residues outside the read, so it is completed with the germline J gene. The chain couples TRBV7-9 to TRBJ2-5; D unresolved. V was shortened by 4 bases and J by 0 bases, with 3 bases between the two germline ends. The CDR3 spans 12 residues. Germline CDR1 is SEHNR and CDR2 is FQNEAQ (reference sequence). CDR3: CASSSYQETQYF. Partial CDR3 DNA: TGTGCCAGCAGCTCGTACCAAGAGACC.

This clone was counted ten times or more. The CDR3 end lies 3 residues beyond the end of the read and is filled in from the germline J gene. V gene TRBV19 combines with J gene TRBJ2-7, with D possibly TRBD2 on 5 matching bases. V was shortened by 0 bases and J by 2 bases, with 11 bases between the two germline ends. CDR1 LNHDA and CDR2 SQIVND come from the germline V gene (reference sequence). CDR3 length: 15 amino acids. CDR3: CASSIDGDMPYEQYF. CDR3 DNA (partial): TGTGCCAGTAGTATAGACGGGGATATGCCCTACGAG.